This T cell receptor (beta chain) was retrieved from a study of T cell changes during pregnancy in multiple sclerosis. The assay was immunoSEQ multiplex PCR, and TCRdb's table has in-frame clones only and misses some. The sample shows around 47,000 clones, 90% to 95% of them seen only once. Germline V lookup: CDR1 LNHNV, CDR2 YYDKDF (reference sequence). Trimming stripped 1 base from V and 3 bases from J, with 7 bases between. This CDR3 is built from 13 residues. This sequence joins TRBV15 and TRBJ2-7; tentative D call: TRBD2 (5 bases). The clonotype was recovered from a female donor with multiple sclerosis, enrolled in a pregnancy study. The sequences come from CD8+ T cells from peripheral blood mononuclear cells, collected in the first trimester of pregnancy. The CDR3 nucleotides are TGTGCCACCAGCAGAGCAGACTACTACGAGCAGTACTTC. Translated, it gives CATSRADYYEQYF.